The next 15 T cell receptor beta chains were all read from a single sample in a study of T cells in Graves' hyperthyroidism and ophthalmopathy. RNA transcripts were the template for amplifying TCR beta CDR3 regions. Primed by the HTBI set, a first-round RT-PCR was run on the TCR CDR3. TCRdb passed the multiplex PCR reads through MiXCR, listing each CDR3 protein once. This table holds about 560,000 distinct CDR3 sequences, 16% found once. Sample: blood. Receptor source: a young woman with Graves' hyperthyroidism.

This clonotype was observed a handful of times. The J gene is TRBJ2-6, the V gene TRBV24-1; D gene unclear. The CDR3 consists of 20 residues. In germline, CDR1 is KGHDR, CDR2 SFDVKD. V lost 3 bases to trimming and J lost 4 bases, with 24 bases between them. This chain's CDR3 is CATSDRNSPEEFAGANVLTF. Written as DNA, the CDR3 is TGTGCCACCAGTGATAGGAACAGTCCCGAGGAATTCGCAGGGGCCAACGTCCTGACTTTC.

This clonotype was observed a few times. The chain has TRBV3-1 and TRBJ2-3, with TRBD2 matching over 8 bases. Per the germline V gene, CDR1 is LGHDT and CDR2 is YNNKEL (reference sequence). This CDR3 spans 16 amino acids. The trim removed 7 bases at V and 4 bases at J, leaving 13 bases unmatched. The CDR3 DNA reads TGTGCCAGCAAGCGAGCGGGGGCCACGGGGGCAGATACGCAGTATTTT. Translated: CASKRAGATGADTQYF.

The CDR3 nucleotides are TGTGCCACCAGTCAAGGGGCTTCCTATGGCTACACCTTC. It encodes CATSQGASYGYTF. The chain employs TRBV24-1 and TRBJ1-2; tentative D call: TRBD1 (5 bases). The CDR3 runs to 13 residues. V shed 6 bases and J shed 4 bases, with 11 bases lying between them. Looked up from germline, CDR1 is KGHDR and CDR2 is SFDVKD.

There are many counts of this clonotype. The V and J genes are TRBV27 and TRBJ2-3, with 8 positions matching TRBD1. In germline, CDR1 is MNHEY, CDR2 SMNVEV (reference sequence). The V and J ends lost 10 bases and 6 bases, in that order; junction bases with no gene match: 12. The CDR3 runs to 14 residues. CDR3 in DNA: TGTGCCACCAGGGACAGGACCCCTAGGGATACGCAGTATTTT. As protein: CATRDRTPRDTQYF.

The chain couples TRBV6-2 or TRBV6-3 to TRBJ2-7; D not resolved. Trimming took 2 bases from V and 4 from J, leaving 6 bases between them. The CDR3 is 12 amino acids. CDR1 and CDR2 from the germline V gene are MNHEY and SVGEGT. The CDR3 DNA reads TGTGCCAGCAGTTACACCCGATACGAGCAGTACTTC. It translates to CASSYTRYEQYF.

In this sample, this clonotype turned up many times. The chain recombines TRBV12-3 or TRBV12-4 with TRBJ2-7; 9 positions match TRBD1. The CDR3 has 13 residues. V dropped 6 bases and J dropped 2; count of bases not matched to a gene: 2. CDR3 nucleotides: TGTGCCAGCAGCGGGACAGGGCCCTACGAGCAGTACTTC. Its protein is CASSGTGPYEQYF.

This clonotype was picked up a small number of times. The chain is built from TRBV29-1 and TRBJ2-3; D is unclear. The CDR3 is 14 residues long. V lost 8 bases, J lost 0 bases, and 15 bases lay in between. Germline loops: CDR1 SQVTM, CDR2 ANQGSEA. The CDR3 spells CSIRTVTSTDTQYF. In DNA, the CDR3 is TGCAGCATTAGGACGGTAACTAGCACAGATACGCAGTATTTT.

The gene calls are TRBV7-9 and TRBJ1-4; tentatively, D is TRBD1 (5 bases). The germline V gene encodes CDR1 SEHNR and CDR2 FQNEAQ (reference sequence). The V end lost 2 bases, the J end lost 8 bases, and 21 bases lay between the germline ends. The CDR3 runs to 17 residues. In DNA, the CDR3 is TGTGCCAGCAGCTTAAGGGGAAAGGGATCGGATAACGAAAAACTGTTTTTT. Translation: CASSLRGKGSDNEKLFF.

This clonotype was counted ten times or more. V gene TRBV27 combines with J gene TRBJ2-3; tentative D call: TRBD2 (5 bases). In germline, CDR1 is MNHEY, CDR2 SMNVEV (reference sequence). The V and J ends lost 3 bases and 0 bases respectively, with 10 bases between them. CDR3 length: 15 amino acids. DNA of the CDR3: TGTGCCAGCAGTTTCAGCGGCTCTAGCACAGATACGCAGTATTTT. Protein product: CASSFSGSSTDTQYF.

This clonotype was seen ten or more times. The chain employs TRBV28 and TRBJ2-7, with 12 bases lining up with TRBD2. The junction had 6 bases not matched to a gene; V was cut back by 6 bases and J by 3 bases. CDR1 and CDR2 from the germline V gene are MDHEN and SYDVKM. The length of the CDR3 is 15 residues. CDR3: CASRPTSGRNYEQYF. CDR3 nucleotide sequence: TGTGCCAGCAGGCCGACTAGCGGGAGAAACTACGAGCAGTACTTC.

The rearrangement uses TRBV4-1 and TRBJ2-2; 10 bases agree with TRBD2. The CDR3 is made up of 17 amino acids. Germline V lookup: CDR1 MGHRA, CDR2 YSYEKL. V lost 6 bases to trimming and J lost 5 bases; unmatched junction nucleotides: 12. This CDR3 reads CASRPLAGEVVTGELFF. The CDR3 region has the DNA TGCGCCAGCAGGCCTCTAGCGGGAGAGGTAGTAACCGGGGAGCTGTTTTTT.

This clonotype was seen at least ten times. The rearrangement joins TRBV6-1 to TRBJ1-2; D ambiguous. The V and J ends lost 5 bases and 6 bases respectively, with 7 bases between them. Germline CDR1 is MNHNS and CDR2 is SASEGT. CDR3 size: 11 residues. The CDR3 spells CASSKGNGYTF. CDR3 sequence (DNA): TGTGCCAGCAGTAAGGGAAATGGCTACACCTTC.

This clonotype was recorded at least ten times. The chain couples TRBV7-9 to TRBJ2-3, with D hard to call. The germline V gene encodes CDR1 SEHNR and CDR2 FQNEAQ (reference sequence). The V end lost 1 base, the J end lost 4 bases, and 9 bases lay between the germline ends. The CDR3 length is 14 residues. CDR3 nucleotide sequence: TGTGCCAGCAGCTTAGAGGCCAGCTCAGATACGCAGTATTTT. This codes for CASSLEASSDTQYF.

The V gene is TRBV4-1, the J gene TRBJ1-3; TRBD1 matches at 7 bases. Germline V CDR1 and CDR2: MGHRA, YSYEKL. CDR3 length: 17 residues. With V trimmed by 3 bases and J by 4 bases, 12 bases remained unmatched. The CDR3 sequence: CASSQGLHRGVGNTIYF. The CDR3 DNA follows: TGCGCCAGCAGCCAGGGCCTCCACAGGGGTGTCGGAAACACCATATATTTT.

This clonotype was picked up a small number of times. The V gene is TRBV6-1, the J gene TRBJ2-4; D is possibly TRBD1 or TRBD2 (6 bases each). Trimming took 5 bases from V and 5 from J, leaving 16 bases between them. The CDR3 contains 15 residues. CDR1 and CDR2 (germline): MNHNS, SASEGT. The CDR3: CASSFGGPKENIQYF. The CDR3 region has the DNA TGTGCCAGCAGTTTCGGGGGCCCTAAAGAAAACATTCAGTACTTC.